This TCR beta chain was recorded in a study of T cells in women clearing cervical HPV infection. Looked up from germline, CDR1 is SGHDT and CDR2 is YYEEEE. This CDR3 has 13 amino acids. V lost 4 bases to trimming and J lost 4 bases; unmatched junction nucleotides: 4. Turning to this clone: The read is 3 residues too short to cover the CDR3 end, so that end is filled in from the germline J gene.

Measured with immunoSEQ multiplex PCR; TCRdb has only the in-frame clones, and not every one. This repertoire includes about 46,000 clones. V and J are TRBV5-6 and TRBJ2-7; TRBD2 matches at 8 bases. The sample was blood buffy coat. This receptor was taken from a woman between 18 and 75 years old with a cervical HPV16 infection that either progressed to CIN3+ or cleared (not recorded which). Here the CDR3 reads CASSGSGEYEQYF. The sequenced part of the CDR3 DNA is TGTGCCAGCAGCGGTAGCGGGGAGTACGAG.